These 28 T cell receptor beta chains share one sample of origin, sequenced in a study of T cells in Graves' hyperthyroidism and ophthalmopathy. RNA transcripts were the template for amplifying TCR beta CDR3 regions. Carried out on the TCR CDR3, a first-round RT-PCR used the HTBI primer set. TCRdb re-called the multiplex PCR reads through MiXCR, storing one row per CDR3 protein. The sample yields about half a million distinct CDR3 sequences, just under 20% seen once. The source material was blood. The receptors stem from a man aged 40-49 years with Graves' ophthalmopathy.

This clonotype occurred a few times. The CDR3 sequence: CASRMRGTTNEKLFF. DNA of the CDR3: TGTGCCAGCAGGATGAGGGGGACAACTAATGAAAAACTGTTTTTT. The gene calls are TRBV13 and TRBJ1-4; TRBD1 might be the D (6 bases). There are 15 residues in the CDR3. Between the trimmed V and J ends, which lost 6 bases and 0 bases, there was a span of 11 bases. The germline gives CDR1 PRHDT, CDR2 FYEKMQ (reference sequence).

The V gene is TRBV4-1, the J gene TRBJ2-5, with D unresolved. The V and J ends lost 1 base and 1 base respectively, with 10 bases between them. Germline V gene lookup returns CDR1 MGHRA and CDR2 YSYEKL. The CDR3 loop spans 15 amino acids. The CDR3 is CASSQVGAPQETQYF. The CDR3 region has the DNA TGCGCCAGCAGCCAAGTAGGAGCCCCCCAAGAGACCCAGTACTTC.

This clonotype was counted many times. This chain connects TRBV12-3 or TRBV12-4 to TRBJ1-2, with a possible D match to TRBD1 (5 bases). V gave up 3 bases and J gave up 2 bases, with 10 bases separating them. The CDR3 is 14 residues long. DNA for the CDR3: TGTGCCAGCAGTTTGCGGGGGAGGAACTATGGCTACACCTTC. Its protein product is CASSLRGRNYGYTF.

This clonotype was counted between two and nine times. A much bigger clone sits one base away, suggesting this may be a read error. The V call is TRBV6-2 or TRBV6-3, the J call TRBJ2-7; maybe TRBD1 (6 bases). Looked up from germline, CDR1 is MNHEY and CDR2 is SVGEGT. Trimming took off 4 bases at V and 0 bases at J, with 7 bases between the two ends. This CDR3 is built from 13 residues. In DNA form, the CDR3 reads TGTGCCAGCAGTTCGGGACACTCCTACGAGCAGTACTTC. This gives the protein CASSSGHSYEQYF.

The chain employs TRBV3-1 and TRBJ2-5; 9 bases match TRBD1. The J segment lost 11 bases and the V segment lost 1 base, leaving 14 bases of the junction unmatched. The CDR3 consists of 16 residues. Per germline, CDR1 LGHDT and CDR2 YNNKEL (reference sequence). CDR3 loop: CASSQGAAGQGRGQYF. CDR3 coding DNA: TGTGCCAGCAGCCAAGGAGCCGCGGGACAGGGAAGAGGGCAGTACTTC.

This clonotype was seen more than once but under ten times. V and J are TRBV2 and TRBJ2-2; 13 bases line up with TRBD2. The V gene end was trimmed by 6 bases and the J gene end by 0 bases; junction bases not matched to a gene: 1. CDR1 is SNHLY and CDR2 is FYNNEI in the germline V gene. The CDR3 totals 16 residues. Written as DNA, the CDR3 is TGTGCCAGCAGAGGGACTAGCGGGGCGAACACCGGGGAGCTGTTTTTT. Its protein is CASRGTSGANTGELFF.

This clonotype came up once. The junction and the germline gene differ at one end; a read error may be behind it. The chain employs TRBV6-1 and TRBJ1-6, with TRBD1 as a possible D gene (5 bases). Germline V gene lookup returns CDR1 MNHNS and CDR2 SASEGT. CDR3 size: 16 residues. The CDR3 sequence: CASRFTGSSYNSPLHF. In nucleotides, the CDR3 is TGTGCCAGCAGATTTACAGGAAGCTCCTACAATTCACCCCTCCACTTT.

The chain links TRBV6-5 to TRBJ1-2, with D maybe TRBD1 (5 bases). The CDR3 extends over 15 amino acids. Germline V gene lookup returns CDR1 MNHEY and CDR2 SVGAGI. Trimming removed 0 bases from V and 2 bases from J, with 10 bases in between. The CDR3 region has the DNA TGTGCCAGCAGTTACTCGAGGCAGGGAAACTATGGCTACACCTTC. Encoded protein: CASSYSRQGNYGYTF.

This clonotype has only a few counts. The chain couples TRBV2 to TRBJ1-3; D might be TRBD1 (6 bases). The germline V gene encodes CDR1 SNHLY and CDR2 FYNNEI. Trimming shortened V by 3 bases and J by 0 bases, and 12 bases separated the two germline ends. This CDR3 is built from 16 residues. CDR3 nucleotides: TGTGCCAGCAGTGACCAGCAGGGGTTCTCTGGAAACACCATATATTTT. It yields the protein CASSDQQGFSGNTIYF. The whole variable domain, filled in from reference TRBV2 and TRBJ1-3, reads EPEVTQTPSHQVTQMGQEVILRCVPISNHLYFYWYRQILGQKVEFLVSFYNNEISEKSEIFDDQFSVERPDGSNFTLKIRSTKLEDSAMYFCASSDQQGFSGNTIYFGEGSWLTVV.

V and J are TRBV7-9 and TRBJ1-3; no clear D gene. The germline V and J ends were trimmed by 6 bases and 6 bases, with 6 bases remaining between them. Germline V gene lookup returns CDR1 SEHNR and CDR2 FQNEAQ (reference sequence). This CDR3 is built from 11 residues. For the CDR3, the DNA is TGTGCCAGCAGTATTCAAAACACCATATATTTT. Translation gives CASSIQNTIYF.

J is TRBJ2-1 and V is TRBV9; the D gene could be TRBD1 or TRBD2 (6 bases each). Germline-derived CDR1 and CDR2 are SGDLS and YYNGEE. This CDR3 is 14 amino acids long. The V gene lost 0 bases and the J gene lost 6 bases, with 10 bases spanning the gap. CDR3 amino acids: CASSVVGGRNEQFF. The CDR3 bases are TGTGCCAGCAGCGTAGTAGGGGGGCGCAATGAGCAGTTCTTC.

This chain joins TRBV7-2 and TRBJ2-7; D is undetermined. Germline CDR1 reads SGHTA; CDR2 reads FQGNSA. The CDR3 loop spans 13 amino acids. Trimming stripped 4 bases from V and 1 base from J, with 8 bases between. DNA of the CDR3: TGTGCCAGCAGCTCCCGGAATTCCTACGAGCAGTACTTC. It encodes CASSSRNSYEQYF.

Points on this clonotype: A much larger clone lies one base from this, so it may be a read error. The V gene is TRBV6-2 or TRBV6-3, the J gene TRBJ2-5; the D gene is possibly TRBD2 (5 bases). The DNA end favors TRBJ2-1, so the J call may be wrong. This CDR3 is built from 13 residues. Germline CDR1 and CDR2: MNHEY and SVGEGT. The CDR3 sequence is CASSRTRGETQFF. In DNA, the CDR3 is TGTGCCAGCAGTCGGACCCGTGGGGAGACCCAGTTCTTC.

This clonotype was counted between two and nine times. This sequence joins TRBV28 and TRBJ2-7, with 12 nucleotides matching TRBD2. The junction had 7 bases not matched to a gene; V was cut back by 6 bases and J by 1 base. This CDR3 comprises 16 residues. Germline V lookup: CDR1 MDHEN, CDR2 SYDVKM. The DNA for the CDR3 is TGTGCCAGCAGACACCGTCTAGCGGGGGGGTCCTACGAGCAGTACTTC. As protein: CASRHRLAGGSYEQYF.

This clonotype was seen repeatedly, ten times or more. CDR3 DNA sequence: TGTGCCAGCAGCTTAGCGTCAACGGCTGGAAACACCATATATTTT. Translation: CASSLASTAGNTIYF. The chain uses TRBV7-9 and TRBJ1-3; D gene unclear. The V end was cut by 0 bases, the J end by 2 bases, with 8 bases between. CDR1 is SEHNR, CDR2 FQNEAQ, per germline (reference sequence). The CDR3 length is 15 residues.

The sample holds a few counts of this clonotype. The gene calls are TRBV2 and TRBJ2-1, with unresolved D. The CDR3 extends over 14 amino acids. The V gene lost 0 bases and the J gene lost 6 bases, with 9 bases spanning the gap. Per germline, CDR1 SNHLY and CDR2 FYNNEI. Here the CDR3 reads CASSEAVQINEQFF. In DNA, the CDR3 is TGTGCCAGCAGTGAAGCGGTGCAGATCAATGAGCAGTTCTTC.

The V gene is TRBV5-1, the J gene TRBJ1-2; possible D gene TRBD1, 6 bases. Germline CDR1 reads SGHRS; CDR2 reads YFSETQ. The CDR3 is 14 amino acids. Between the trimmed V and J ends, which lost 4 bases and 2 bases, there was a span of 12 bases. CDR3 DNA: TGCGCCAGCAGCAGGGGGGATGAAAACTATGGCTACACCTTC. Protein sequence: CASSRGDENYGYTF.

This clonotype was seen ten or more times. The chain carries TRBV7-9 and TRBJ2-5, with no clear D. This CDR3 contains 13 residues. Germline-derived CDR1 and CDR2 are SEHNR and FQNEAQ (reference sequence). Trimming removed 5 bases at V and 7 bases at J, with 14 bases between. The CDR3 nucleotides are TGTGCCAGCAGCCCCCCCTCTACGGGGACCCAGTACTTC. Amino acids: CASSPPSTGTQYF.

The CDR3 DNA reads as TGTGCCAGCACCGAGGCGGGTCGCTCCTACAATGAGCAGTTCTTC. It is translated as CASTEAGRSYNEQFF. V usage is TRBV12-3 or TRBV12-4 and J usage is TRBJ2-1; D is perhaps TRBD2 (5 bases). Trimming took 7 bases from V and 0 from J, leaving 13 bases between them. The CDR3 runs 15 residues.

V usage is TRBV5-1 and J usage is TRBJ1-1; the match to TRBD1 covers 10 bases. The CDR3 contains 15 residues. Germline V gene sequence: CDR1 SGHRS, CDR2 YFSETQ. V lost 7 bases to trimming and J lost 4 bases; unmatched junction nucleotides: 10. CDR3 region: CASGTSTGGLTEAFF. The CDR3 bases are TGCGCCAGCGGCACCTCGACAGGGGGCCTCACTGAAGCTTTCTTT. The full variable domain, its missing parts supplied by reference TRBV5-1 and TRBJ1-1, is KAGVTQTPRYLIKTRGQQVTLSCSPISGHRSVSWYQQTPGQGLQFLFEYFSETQRNKGNFPGRFSGRQFSNSRSEMNVSTLELGDSALYLCASGTSTGGLTEAFFGQGTRLTVV.

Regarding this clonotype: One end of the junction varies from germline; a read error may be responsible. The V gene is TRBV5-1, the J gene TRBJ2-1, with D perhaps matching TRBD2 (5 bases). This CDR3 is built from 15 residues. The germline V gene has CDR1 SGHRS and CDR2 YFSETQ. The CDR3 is CASSLDLERSNEQFF. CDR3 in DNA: TGTGCCAGCAGCTTGGACTTGGAGCGGTCTAATGAGCAGTTCTTC.

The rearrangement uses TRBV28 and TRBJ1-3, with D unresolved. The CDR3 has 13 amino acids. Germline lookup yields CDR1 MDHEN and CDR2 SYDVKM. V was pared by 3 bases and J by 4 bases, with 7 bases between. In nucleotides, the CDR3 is TGTGCCAGCAGTTTGACCGACGGAAACACCATATATTTT. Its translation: CASSLTDGNTIYF.

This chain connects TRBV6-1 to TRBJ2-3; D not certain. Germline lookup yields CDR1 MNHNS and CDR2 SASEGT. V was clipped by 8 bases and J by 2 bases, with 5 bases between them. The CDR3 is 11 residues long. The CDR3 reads CASWDTDTQYF. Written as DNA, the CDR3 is TGTGCCAGCTGGGACACAGATACGCAGTATTTT.

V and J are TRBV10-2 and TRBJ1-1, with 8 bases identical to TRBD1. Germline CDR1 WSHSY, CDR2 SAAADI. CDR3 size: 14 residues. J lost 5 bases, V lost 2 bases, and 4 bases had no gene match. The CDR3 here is CASSETTGGTEAFF. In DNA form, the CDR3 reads TGCGCCAGCAGTGAGACCACAGGGGGTACTGAAGCTTTCTTT.

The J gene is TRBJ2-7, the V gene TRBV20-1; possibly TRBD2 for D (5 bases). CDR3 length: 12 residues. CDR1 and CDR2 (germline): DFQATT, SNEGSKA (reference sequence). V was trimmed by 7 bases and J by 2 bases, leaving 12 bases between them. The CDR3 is CSVEGRTYEQYF. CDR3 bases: TGCAGTGTCGAAGGGAGAACCTACGAGCAGTACTTC.

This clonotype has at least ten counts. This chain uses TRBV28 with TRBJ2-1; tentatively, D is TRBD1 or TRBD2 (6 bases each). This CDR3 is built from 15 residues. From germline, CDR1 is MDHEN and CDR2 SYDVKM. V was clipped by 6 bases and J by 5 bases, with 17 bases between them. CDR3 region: CASRLGGSWNNEQFF. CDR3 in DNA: TGTGCCAGCAGATTAGGGGGGAGTTGGAACAATGAGCAGTTCTTC.

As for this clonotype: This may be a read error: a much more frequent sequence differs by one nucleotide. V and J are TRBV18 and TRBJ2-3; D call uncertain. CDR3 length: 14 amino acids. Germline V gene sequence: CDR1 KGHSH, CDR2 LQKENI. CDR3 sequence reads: CASSPLGYTDTQCF. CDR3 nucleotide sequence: TGTGCCAGCTCACCCCTAGGGTACACAGATACGCAGTGTTTT.

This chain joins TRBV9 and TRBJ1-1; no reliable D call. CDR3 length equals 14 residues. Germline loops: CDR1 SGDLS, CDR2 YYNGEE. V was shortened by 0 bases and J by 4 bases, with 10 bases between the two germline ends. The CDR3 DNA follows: TGTGCCAGCAGCGTAGCTTTAGACACCACTGAAGCTTTCTTT. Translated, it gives CASSVALDTTEAFF.